This TCR beta chain was identified in a study of cytomegalovirus exposure and HLA in healthy donors. Germline CDR1 MGHRA, CDR2 YSYEKL. The CDR3 runs 17 residues. With 4 bases removed from V and 7 bases from J, the gap between germline ends came to 23 bases. PCR involved 60 Vbeta and 13 Jbeta primers. The assay was immunoSEQ multiplex PCR, and TCRdb's table has in-frame clones only and misses some. This table holds fewer than 300,000 clones, about four fifths found once. J is TRBJ2-1 and V is TRBV4-1, with a possible D match to TRBD2 (5 bases). Source material: PBMCs. The receptor's source is a girl aged 2 to 9 in good health and CMV-seronegative. The CDR3 region has the DNA TGCGCCAGCAGCCCAAGATCCGCGTTCCCCTCGGGGAATGAGCAGTTCTTC. Protein sequence: CASSPRSAFPSGNEQFF.